This TCR beta chain originates from a study of blood T cells in healthy people across ages. The CDR3 length is 12 residues. V lost 3 bases, J lost 4 bases, and 4 bases lay in between. Germline loops: CDR1 LGHDT, CDR2 YNNKEL (reference sequence). A J-beta primer mix and a sample-barcoded 5' primer were used in a second PCR of roughly 6 to 11 cycles. MiXCR, run by TCRdb on the 5' RACE reads, gives a single entry per CDR3 protein. In the table there are approximately 780,000 distinct CDR3 sequences, roughly 25% of which are singletons. These records were also assigned to another study, of T cells of mothers and their children.

The receptor was isolated from a boy aged 5-17 years in good health. The chain employs TRBV3-1 and TRBJ2-1; D is undetermined. The sequencing input was blood. CDR3 coding DNA: TGTGCCAGCAGCCACTTATACAATGAGCAGTTCTTC. Residues: CASSHLYNEQFF.